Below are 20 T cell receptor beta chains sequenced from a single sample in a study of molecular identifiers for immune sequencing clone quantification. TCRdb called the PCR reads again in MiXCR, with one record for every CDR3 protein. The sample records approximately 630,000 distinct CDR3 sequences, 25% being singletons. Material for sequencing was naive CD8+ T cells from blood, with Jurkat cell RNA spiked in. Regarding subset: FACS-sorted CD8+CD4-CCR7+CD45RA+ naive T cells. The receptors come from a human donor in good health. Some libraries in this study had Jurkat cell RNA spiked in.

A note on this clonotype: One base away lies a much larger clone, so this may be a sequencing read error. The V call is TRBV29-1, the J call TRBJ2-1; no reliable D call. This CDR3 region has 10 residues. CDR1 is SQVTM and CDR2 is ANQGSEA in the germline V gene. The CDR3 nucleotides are TGCAGCGTTGCAAGCGTGGAGCAGTGCTTC. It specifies CSVASVEQCF.

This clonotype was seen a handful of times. The CDR3 sequence: CASSYRLNLRGPKGSTEAFF. In nucleotides, the CDR3 is TGTGCCAGCAGTTACCGCCTCAACCTAAGGGGGCCCAAGGGCTCAACTGAAGCTTTCTTT. This chain links TRBV6-2 or TRBV6-3 with TRBJ1-1; 7 bases line up with TRBD1. The V gene's germline CDR1 is MNHEY and CDR2 SVGEGT. Losses at the gene ends were 2 bases for V and 5 bases for J; bases not matched to a gene: 23. CDR3 length: 20 residues.

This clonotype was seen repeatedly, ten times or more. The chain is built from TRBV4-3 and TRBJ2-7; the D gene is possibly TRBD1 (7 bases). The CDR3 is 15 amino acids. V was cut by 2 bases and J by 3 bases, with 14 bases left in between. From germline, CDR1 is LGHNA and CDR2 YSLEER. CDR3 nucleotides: TGCGCCAGCAGCCAACGACAGGGAGGTAGCTACGAGCAGTACTTC. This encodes CASSQRQGGSYEQYF.

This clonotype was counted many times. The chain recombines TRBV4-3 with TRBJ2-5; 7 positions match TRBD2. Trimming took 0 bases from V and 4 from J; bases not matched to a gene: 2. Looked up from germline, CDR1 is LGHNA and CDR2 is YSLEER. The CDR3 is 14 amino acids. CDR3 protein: CASSQEWGGETQYF. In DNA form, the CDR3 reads TGCGCCAGCAGCCAAGAGTGGGGGGGAGAGACCCAGTACTTC.

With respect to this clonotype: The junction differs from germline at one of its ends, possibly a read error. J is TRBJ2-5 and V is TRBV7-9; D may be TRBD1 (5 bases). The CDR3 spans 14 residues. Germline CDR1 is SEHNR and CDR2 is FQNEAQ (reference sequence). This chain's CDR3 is CASILTDRWETQYF. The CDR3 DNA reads TGTGCCAGCATCTTAACCGACAGATGGGAGACCCAGTACTTC.

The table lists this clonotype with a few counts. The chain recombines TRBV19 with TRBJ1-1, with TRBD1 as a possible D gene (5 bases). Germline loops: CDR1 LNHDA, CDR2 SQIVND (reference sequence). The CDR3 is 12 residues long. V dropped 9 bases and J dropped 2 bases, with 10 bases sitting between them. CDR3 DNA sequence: TGTGCCAGCTGGGGCGCAAACACTGAAGCTTTCTTT. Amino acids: CASWGANTEAFF.

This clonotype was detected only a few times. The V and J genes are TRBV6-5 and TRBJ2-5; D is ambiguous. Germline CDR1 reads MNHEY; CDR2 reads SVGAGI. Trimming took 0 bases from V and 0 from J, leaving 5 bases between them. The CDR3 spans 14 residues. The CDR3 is CASSYSWDQETQYF. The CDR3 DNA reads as TGTGCCAGCAGTTACTCGTGGGACCAAGAGACCCAGTACTTC.

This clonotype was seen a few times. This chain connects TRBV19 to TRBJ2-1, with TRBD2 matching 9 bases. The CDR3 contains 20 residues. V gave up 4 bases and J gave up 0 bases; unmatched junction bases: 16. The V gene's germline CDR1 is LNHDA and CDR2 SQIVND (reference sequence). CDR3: CASSSHDIPLAGNSYNEQFF. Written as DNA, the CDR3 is TGTGCCAGTAGTAGCCACGATATCCCCCTAGCGGGAAACTCCTACAATGAGCAGTTCTTC.

CDR3 DNA sequence: TGTGCCAGCAGCCCCCTTTTGATGCAGGGGGGTCACGAGCAGTACTTC. The encoded protein is CASSPLLMQGGHEQYF. V and J are TRBV7-9 and TRBJ2-7; a possible D gene is TRBD1 (7 bases). Germline assignment: CDR1 SEHNR and CDR2 FQNEAQ (reference sequence). Trimming left V 5 bases short and J 5 bases short, with 22 bases between. This CDR3 is 16 amino acids long. The complete variable domain, with remaining parts taken from reference TRBV7-9 and TRBJ2-7, reads DTGVSQNPRHKITKRGQNVTFRCDPISEHNRLYWYRQTLGQGPEFLTYFQNEAQLEKSRLLSDRFSAERPKGSFSTLEIQRTEQGDSAMYLCASSPLLMQGGHEQYFGPGTRLTVT.

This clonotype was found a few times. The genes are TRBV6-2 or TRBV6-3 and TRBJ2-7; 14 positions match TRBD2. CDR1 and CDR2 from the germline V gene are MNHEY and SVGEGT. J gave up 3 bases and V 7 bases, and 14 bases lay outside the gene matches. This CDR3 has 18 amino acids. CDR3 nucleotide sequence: TGTGCCAGCACCACCGGAATATCCGGGACTAGCGGGGGCTACGAGCAGTACTTC. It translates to CASTTGISGTSGGYEQYF.

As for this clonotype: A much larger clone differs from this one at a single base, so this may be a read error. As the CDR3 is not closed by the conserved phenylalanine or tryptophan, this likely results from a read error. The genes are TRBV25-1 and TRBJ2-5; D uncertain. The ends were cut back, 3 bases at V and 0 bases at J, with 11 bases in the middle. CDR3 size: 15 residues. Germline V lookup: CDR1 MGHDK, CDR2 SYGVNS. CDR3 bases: TGTGCCAGCAGTGACACTCCCCAGTACCAAGAGACCCAGTACTAC. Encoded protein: CASSDTPQYQETQYY.

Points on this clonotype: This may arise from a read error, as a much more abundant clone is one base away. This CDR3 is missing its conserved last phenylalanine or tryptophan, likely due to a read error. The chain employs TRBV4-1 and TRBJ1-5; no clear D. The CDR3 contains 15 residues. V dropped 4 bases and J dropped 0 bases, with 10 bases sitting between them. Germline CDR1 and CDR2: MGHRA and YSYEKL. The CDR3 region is CASSPIPNSNQPQHL. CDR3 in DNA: TGCGCCAGCAGCCCCATTCCGAATAGCAATCAGCCCCAGCATCTT.

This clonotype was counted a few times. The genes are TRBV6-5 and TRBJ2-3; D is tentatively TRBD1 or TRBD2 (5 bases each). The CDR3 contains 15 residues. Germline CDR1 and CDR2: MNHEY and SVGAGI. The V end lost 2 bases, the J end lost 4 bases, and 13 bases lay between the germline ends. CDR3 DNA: TGTGCCAGCAGTTACGGGGGTGGCCCAGCAGATACGCAGTATTTT. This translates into CASSYGGGPADTQYF.

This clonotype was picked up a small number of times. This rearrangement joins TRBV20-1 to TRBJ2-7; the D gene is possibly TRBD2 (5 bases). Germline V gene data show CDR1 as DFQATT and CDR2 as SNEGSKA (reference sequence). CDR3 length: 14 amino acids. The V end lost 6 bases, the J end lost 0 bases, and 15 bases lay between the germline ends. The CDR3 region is CSATKPGSSYEQYF. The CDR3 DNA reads TGCAGTGCGACGAAACCGGGGAGCTCCTACGAGCAGTACTTC.

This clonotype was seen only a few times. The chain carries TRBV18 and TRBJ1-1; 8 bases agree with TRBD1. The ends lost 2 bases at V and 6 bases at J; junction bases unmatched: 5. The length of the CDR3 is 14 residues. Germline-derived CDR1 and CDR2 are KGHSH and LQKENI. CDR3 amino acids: CASSPSDRGPEAFF. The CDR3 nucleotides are TGTGCCAGCTCACCAAGTGACAGGGGCCCTGAAGCTTTCTTT.

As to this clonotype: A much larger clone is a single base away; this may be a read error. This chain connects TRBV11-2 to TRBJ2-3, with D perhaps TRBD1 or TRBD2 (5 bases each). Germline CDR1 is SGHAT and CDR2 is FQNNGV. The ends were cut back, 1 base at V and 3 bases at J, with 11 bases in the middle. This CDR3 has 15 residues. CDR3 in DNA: TGTGCCAGCAGCTTAGGCGGCAGGGAGACAGATACGCAGTATTTT. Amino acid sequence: CASSLGGRETDTQYF.

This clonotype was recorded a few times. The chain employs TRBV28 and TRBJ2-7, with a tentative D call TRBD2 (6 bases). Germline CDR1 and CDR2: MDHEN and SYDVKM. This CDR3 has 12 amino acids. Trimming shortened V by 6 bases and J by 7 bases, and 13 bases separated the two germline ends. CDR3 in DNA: TGTGCCAGCAGAATGAACCGGGGGGAGCAGTACTTC. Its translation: CASRMNRGEQYF.

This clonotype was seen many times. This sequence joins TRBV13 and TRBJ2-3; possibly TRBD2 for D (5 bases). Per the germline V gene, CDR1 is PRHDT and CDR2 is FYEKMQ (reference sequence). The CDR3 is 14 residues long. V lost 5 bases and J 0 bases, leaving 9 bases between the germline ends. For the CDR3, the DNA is TGTGCCAGCAGCCTATGGGAGAGCACAGATACGCAGTATTTT. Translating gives CASSLWESTDTQYF.

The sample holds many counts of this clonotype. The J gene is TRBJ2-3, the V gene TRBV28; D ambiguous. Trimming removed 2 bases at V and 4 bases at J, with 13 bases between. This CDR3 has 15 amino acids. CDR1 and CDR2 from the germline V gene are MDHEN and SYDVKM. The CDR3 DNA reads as TGTGCCAGCAGTTTAATGGAATACAGTTCAGATACGCAGTATTTT. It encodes CASSLMEYSSDTQYF.

The CDR3 nucleotides are TGCAGCGTTGAAGATCGCGGGAGCGCCTACGAGCAGTACTTC. Translation: CSVEDRGSAYEQYF. The chain combines TRBV29-1 with TRBJ2-7; 7 nucleotides line up with TRBD2. This CDR3 is 14 amino acids long. The V gene end was trimmed by 0 bases and the J gene end by 2 bases; junction bases not matched to a gene: 4. Germline-derived CDR1 and CDR2 are SQVTM and ANQGSEA.